This T cell receptor beta chain was sequenced for a study of T cell changes during pregnancy in multiple sclerosis. Germline CDR1 is LNHNV and CDR2 is YYDKDF (reference sequence). V dropped 1 base and J dropped 3; count of bases not matched to a gene: 7. The length of the CDR3 is 16 residues. Some clones are missing from TCRdb's copy, which holds only in-frame ones; the method was immunoSEQ multiplex PCR. The sample includes about 67,000 clones, just over 90% seen only once; the top ten take 1.4%. This chain uses TRBV15 with TRBJ1-1; 8 bases align to TRBD1. This sample comprised peripheral blood, obtained in the second trimester of pregnancy. This receptor was identified in a female donor with multiple sclerosis, enrolled in a pregnancy study. CDR3 amino acids: CATSRGEGQGYTEAFF. DNA for the CDR3: TGTGCCACCAGCAGAGGGGAAGGACAGGGATACACTGAAGCTTTCTTT.